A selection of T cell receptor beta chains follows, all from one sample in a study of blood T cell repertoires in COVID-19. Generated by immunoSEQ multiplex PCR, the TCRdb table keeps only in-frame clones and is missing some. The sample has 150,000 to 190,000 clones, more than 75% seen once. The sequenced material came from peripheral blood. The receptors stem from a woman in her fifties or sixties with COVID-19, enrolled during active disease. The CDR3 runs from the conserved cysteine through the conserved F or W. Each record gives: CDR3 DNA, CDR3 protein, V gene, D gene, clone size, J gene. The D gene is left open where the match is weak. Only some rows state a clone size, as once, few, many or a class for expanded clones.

CDR3 DNA: TGTGCCAGTACGCGGGGGGCCAGCTCCTACAATGAGCAGTTCTTC
CDR3 protein: CASTRGASSYNEQFF
V gene: TRBV5-8
D gene: TRBD2
clone size: NA
J gene: TRBJ2-1

CDR3 DNA: TGTGCCAGCTCACCATTTGAGTCAGGGGCCACTAACACCGGGGAGCTGTTTTTT
CDR3 protein: CASSPFESGATNTGELFF
V gene: TRBV18
D gene: NA
clone size: few
J gene: TRBJ2-2

CDR3 DNA: TGCAGCGTTGGCAGGGGGCTGTCGGGTGAAAAACTGTTTTTT
CDR3 protein: CSVGRGLSGEKLFF
V gene: TRBV29-1
D gene: TRBD1
clone size: NA
J gene: TRBJ1-4

CDR3 DNA: TGTGCCAGCAGCTCCGGGAGGCTAGCGGGAGACAATGAGCAGTTCTTC
CDR3 protein: CASSSGRLAGDNEQFF
V gene: TRBV7-9
D gene: TRBD2
clone size: NA
J gene: TRBJ2-1

CDR3 DNA: TGTGCCAGCAGCTTGGAAGAGACAGGCTATGGCTACACCTTC
CDR3 protein: CASSLEETGYGYTF
V gene: TRBV5-4
D gene: NA
clone size: NA
J gene: TRBJ1-2

CDR3 DNA: TGTGCCACCAGTCCAGGGATGGTGGGTAGTTCACCCCTCCACTTT
CDR3 protein: CATSPGMVGSSPLHF
V gene: TRBV25-1
D gene: NA
clone size: NA
J gene: TRBJ1-6

CDR3 DNA: TGCGCCAGCAGCCTACTAGCGGGGCAACAAGAGACCCAGTACTTC
CDR3 protein: CASSLLAGQQETQYF
V gene: TRBV5-1
D gene: TRBD2
clone size: NA
J gene: TRBJ2-5

CDR3 DNA: TGCGCCAGCCCCTGCCGGAACGGGGGGCCCTACGAGCAGTACTTC
CDR3 protein: CASPCRNGGPYEQYF
V gene: TRBV10-1
D gene: NA
clone size: NA
J gene: TRBJ2-7

CDR3 DNA: TGTGCCAGCAGTTGGACTAGCGGTAGCACAGATACGCAGTATTTT
CDR3 protein: CASSWTSGSTDTQYF
V gene: TRBV2
D gene: TRBD2
clone size: NA
J gene: TRBJ2-3

CDR3 DNA: TGCGCCAGCAGCTTTGGTTGGGGGCTCACAGATACGCAGTATTTT
CDR3 protein: CASSFGWGLTDTQYF
V gene: TRBV5-1
D gene: NA
clone size: NA
J gene: TRBJ2-3

CDR3 DNA: TGCGCCAGCAGCCCGGCAGGGGTTGTGGGTCAGCCCCAGCATTTT
CDR3 protein: CASSPAGVVGQPQHF
V gene: TRBV5-1
D gene: NA
clone size: NA
J gene: TRBJ1-5

CDR3 DNA: TGTGCCAACGCGCAGGGACTAGCGAGCACAGATACGCAGTATTTT
CDR3 protein: CANAQGLASTDTQYF
V gene: TRBV6-6
D gene: TRBD2
clone size: NA
J gene: TRBJ2-3

CDR3 DNA: TGTGCCAGTAGTGCCCTCCGGGACTCTAATCAGCCCCAGCATTTT
CDR3 protein: CASSALRDSNQPQHF
V gene: TRBV19
D gene: NA
clone size: NA
J gene: TRBJ1-5

CDR3 DNA: TGTGCCAGCAGCCAAACTCGGACAGGGGGCACTGAAGCTTTCTTT
CDR3 protein: CASSQTRTGGTEAFF
V gene: TRBV9
D gene: TRBD1
clone size: NA
J gene: TRBJ1-1

CDR3 DNA: TGTGCCAGCAGCGCGGGACAGTACTACGAGCAGTACTTC
CDR3 protein: CASSAGQYYEQYF
V gene: TRBV11-2
D gene: NA
clone size: NA
J gene: TRBJ2-7

CDR3 DNA: TGTGCCAGCTCACCAGGGAACAGGGCGAATACACCCCTCCACTTT
CDR3 protein: CASSPGNRANTPLHF
V gene: TRBV18
D gene: NA
clone size: NA
J gene: TRBJ1-6

CDR3 DNA: TGCGCCAGCAGCTTGGTGGCAGGGGCCTACAATGAGCAGTTCTTC
CDR3 protein: CASSLVAGAYNEQFF
V gene: TRBV5-1
D gene: NA
clone size: NA
J gene: TRBJ2-1

CDR3 DNA: TGTGCCAGCAGTGATACCGGGACTAGCGGAGCCTACAATGAGCAGTTCTTC
CDR3 protein: CASSDTGTSGAYNEQFF
V gene: TRBV2
D gene: TRBD2
clone size: NA
J gene: TRBJ2-1

CDR3 DNA: TGTGCCAGCAGCCTTGGGCTGAATACGCAGTATTTT
CDR3 protein: CASSLGLNTQYF
V gene: TRBV3-1/TRBV3-2
D gene: NA
clone size: NA
J gene: TRBJ2-3

CDR3 DNA: TGTGCCAGCAGCCATCCTAAGGGGGGACAGGGGTCGAATCAGCCCCAGCATTTT
CDR3 protein: CASSHPKGGQGSNQPQHF
V gene: TRBV4-2
D gene: TRBD1
clone size: NA
J gene: TRBJ1-5

CDR3 DNA: TGTGCCAGCAGTGAAATTTTGGGCAGGGGTACAGATACGCAGTATTTT
CDR3 protein: CASSEILGRGTDTQYF
V gene: TRBV6-1
D gene: NA
clone size: NA
J gene: TRBJ2-3

CDR3 DNA: TGTGCCAGCCAATCGAGGAACAGGGCTGAGACCCAGTACTTC
CDR3 protein: CASQSRNRAETQYF
V gene: TRBV2
D gene: NA
clone size: once
J gene: TRBJ2-5

CDR3 DNA: TGTGCCAGCAGCCCTTGGACAGCGAACACCGGGGAGCTGTTTTTT
CDR3 protein: CASSPWTANTGELFF
V gene: TRBV3-1/TRBV3-2
D gene: NA
clone size: NA
J gene: TRBJ2-2

CDR3 DNA: TGCAGCGTTGGTCGAGGGATTGGCAATCAGCCCCAGCATTTT
CDR3 protein: CSVGRGIGNQPQHF
V gene: TRBV29-1
D gene: NA
clone size: once
J gene: TRBJ1-5

CDR3 DNA: TGCGCCAGCAGCTGGGAAACAGGGTCTAAGACCTTC
CDR3 protein: CASSWETGSKTF
V gene: TRBV5-1
D gene: NA
clone size: NA
J gene: TRBJ1-2

CDR3 DNA: TGTGCCAGCAGCTTAAACCTAGCGGGGGGGCCAGGAGAGACCCAGTACTTC
CDR3 protein: CASSLNLAGGPGETQYF
V gene: TRBV11-3
D gene: TRBD2
clone size: NA
J gene: TRBJ2-5

CDR3 DNA: TGTGCCTCGATAGACAGACGTGAATCTTTCTTT
CDR3 protein: CASIDRRESFF
V gene: TRBV19
D gene: NA
clone size: NA
J gene: TRBJ1-1

CDR3 DNA: TGTGCCAGCAGCTTAGTCTGGGAGCCGGAGCAGTACTTC
CDR3 protein: CASSLVWEPEQYF
V gene: TRBV7-2
D gene: NA
clone size: NA
J gene: TRBJ2-7

CDR3 DNA: TGTGCCAGTAGTACATCTAGCGGGGCCATTAACAATGAGCAGTTCTTC
CDR3 protein: CASSTSSGAINNEQFF
V gene: TRBV19
D gene: TRBD2
clone size: NA
J gene: TRBJ2-1

CDR3 DNA: TGTGCCAGCTCAGGGGACAGATCTGGGGCCAACGTCCTGACTTTC
CDR3 protein: CASSGDRSGANVLTF
V gene: TRBV18
D gene: TRBD1
clone size: NA
J gene: TRBJ2-6

CDR3 DNA: TGTGCCAGCATTATACAGAGCACAGATACGCAGTATTTT
CDR3 protein: CASIIQSTDTQYF
V gene: TRBV2
D gene: NA
clone size: NA
J gene: TRBJ2-3

CDR3 DNA: TGTGCCAGCAGATTCGGTGGGACATCTAATGAAAAACTGTTTTTT
CDR3 protein: CASRFGGTSNEKLFF
V gene: TRBV27
D gene: NA
clone size: NA
J gene: TRBJ1-4

CDR3 DNA: TGTGCCAGCAGCCGGAAGATGTCGGGGAACGGTGTGGATGGGGAGCTGTTTTTT
CDR3 protein: CASSRKMSGNGVDGELFF
V gene: TRBV3-1/TRBV3-2
D gene: NA
clone size: NA
J gene: TRBJ2-2

CDR3 DNA: TGTGCCAGCAGCTTGGCGGAGGACACTGAAGCTTTCTTT
CDR3 protein: CASSLAEDTEAFF
V gene: TRBV5-4
D gene: NA
clone size: NA
J gene: TRBJ1-1

CDR3 DNA: TGTGCCAGCAGCGGAGGAACCAGTCCCTACGAGCAGTACTTC
CDR3 protein: CASSGGTSPYEQYF
V gene: TRBV7-6
D gene: NA
clone size: NA
J gene: TRBJ2-7

CDR3 DNA: TGTGCCACCCGTACGACCGGGACTCACACCGGGGAGCTGTTTTTT
CDR3 protein: CATRTTGTHTGELFF
V gene: TRBV19
D gene: NA
clone size: NA
J gene: TRBJ2-2

CDR3 DNA: TGTGCCAGCAGCAGGGACTCCCAAGAGACCCAGTACTTC
CDR3 protein: CASSRDSQETQYF
V gene: TRBV7-7
D gene: NA
clone size: NA
J gene: TRBJ2-5

CDR3 DNA: TGTGCCAGCAGCTTGGGAGGCAGGGGGCGCGAAAAACTGTTTTTT
CDR3 protein: CASSLGGRGREKLFF
V gene: TRBV13
D gene: TRBD1
clone size: NA
J gene: TRBJ1-4

CDR3 DNA: TGCGCCAGCAGCCACGGGGGGCCGAACACTGAAGCTTTCTTT
CDR3 protein: CASSHGGPNTEAFF
V gene: TRBV4-1
D gene: NA
clone size: once
J gene: TRBJ1-1

CDR3 DNA: TGTGCCAGCAGCCAAGCGGGACAGCCCTATGGCTACACCTTC
CDR3 protein: CASSQAGQPYGYTF
V gene: TRBV3-1/TRBV3-2
D gene: TRBD1
clone size: NA
J gene: TRBJ1-2

CDR3 DNA: TGCGCCAGCAGCCCTTGGGACAGCGGAGCCTCTGGGGCCAACGTCCTGACTTTC
CDR3 protein: CASSPWDSGASGANVLTF
V gene: TRBV5-1
D gene: TRBD1
clone size: NA
J gene: TRBJ2-6